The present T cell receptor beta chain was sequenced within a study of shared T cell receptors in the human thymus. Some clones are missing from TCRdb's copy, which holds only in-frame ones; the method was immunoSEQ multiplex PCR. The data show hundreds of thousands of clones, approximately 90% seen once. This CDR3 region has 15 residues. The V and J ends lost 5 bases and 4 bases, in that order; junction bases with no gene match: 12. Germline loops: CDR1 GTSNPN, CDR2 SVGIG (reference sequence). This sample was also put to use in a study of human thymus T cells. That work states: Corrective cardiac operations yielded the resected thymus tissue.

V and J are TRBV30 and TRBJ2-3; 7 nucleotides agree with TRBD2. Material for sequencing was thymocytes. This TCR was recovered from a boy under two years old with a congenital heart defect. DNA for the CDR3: TGTGCCTGGGCTAGCGGCCACCTTTGGGCAGATACGCAGTATTTT. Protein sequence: CAWASGHLWADTQYF.